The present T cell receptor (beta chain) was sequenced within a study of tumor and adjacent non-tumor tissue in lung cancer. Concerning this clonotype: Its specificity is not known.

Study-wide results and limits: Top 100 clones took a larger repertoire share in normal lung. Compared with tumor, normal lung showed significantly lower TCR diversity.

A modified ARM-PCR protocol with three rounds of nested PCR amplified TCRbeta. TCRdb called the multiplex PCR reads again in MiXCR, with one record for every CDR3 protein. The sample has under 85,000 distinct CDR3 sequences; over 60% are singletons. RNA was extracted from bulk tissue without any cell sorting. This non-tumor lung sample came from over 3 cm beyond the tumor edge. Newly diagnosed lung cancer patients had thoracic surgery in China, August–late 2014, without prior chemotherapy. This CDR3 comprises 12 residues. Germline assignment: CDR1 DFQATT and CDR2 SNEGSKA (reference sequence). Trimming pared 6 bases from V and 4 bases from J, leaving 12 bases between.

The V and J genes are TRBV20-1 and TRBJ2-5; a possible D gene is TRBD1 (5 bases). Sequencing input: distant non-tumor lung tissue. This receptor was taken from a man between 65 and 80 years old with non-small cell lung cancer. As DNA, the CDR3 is TGCAGTGCGGCGGCAGGGATAGAGACCCAGTACTTC. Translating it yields CSAAAGIETQYF.